This T cell receptor beta chain was observed in a study of shared clonotypes between healthy human individuals (dated by TCRdb to 2020 to 2021). Regarding the study in general: A couple of women and three men aged 18 to 49 years were included in the cohort. Each donor's leukapheresis produced roughly between roughly 0.9 and 8.9 billion PBMCs. Different laboratories and diverse techniques were used to prepare libraries and sequence TCR repertoires, to increase sequencing depth and limit assay-specific biases. To estimate repertoire size and how much clonotypes are shared between individuals, the study performed deep sequencing of blood TCR repertoires from a few healthy adults. For each donor, CD4 naive and CD4 memory were each given three plates, CD8 naive was given two plates, and CD8 memory was given one plate.

Points the paper makes about the study in general: When a handful of donors were compared, the shared fraction of clonotypes was 5% to 6.5% for naive CD4, around 4% for naive CD8, 2% to 2.5% for memory CD4, and 0.4% for memory CD8. Compared with non-shared clonotypes, the clonotypes found in all four sorted-subset donors had higher generation probabilities. Rarefaction of sorted-subset datasets indicated incomplete sequencing despite the large sequencing depth. Only blood was sampled, and tissue TCR repertoires likely differ from those in blood. Pairwise subsampling indicated that sequencing depth was expected to affect the degree of clonotype sharing among donors. Naive subsets generally had larger estimated clonotype richness than memory subsets did. Because the study included a small number of donors, the genetic and exposure-history diversity represented was limited.

The donors were healthy, HIV-negative adults with no recently reported acute infections or vaccinations. Every donor was a Caucasian adult living in Nashville, Tennessee, USA. CD4+ T cells were enriched by magnetic negative selection, after which naive cells were positively selected on CD45RA and the negative fraction was taken as the memory subset. Blood was obtained by leukapheresis, after which PBMCs were separated by Ficoll-Histopaque density gradient centrifugation and cryopreserved in liquid nitrogen vapor phase. Analytical flow cytometry was used to check the purity and quantity of every magnetically sorted T cell population. Genomic DNA was isolated from each sorted fraction and quantified by UV absorbance on a Nanodrop 2000c. In the case of this clone: This receptor's antigen is unknown. Within one base of it there is no much larger clone, and no base qualities were kept.

TCR CDR3 regions were amplified from genomic DNA by multiplex PCR using the deep immunoSEQ assay. For each cell subset, the extracted genomic DNA was distributed evenly across all wells of several immunoSEQ 96-well plates, and each plate served as one replicate. For sorted subsets, 150 to 250 ng of genomic DNA, equivalent to about 30,000 T cell genomes, went into each replicate PCR. The purified libraries were quantified using a Qubit 3.0 fluorometer, sized with a Bioanalyzer 2100, and then quantified again using the KAPA Library Quantification kit. Every immunoSEQ 96-well plate was sequenced on a separate single-read 150-cycle Illumina NextSeq 550 flow cell. The original methods were these. Because only junctional sequences without quality scores were contained in the immunoSEQ output, filtering matching that applied to full-length reads could not be performed. Sequences were annotated with PyIR, a Python wrapper for IgBLAST v1.9, and V/J genes and CDR3 were assigned using IMGT germline references. Any read was removed if the V/J assignment was weak (E-value above 1e-6), the CDR3 was missing, or the read contained stop codons, out-of-frame junctions, or ambiguous translated residues. V3J clonotypes were defined as sequences sharing the same inferred V gene, J gene, and CDR3 amino acid sequence. The percentage overlap between two repertoires was calculated by dividing the number of shared unique clonotypes by the size of the smaller repertoire. Repertoire richness was assessed with RTK rarefaction, the Chao1 estimator, and Recon v2.1 estimates of unobserved clonotypes. OLGA was used to compute generation probabilities for all TCRbeta clonotypes that the gDNA method yielded from a handful of donors. TCRdb obtained this table from immuneACCESS and retained in-frame rearrangements with V and J assigned. These tables miss some clones; where compared with another copy, unresolved V genes account for less than half of the shortfall, and the remainder is unexplained. V, J and clone size are taken as reported in that table, and D and trimming were inferred from the DNA itself. Recorded for this sample are fewer than 1.8 million clones; just under 99% of them occurred a single time. Clones ranked in the top ten supply 0.36% of the sample.

The germline V gene specifies SGHRS as CDR1 and YFSETQ as CDR2. A distance of 10 bases separates the germline ends of V and J, which lose 0 bases and 3 bases respectively. From the cysteine up to the phenylalanine, the CDR3 has a length of 14 residues. The entry retains the CDR3 DNA only, 42 bases that are in frame from base 1. The rearrangement joined TRBV5-1 to TRBJ2-7, and the D gene may be TRBD2, 5 bases matching. This clonotype was sampled from a man aged 30 to 39 in good health. Sequencing was done on a sample of naive CD4+ T cells sorted from blood. The sample's cell subset or site label, decoded: CD45RA+ positively selected. DNA sequence: TGCGCCAGCAGCTTGGGACTACGAGACTACGAGCAGTACTTC. This yields the protein CASSLGLRDYEQYF.